This entry lists 26 T cell receptor beta chains sequenced from one sample in a study of blood T cell repertoires in COVID-19. Clones were read by immunoSEQ multiplex PCR, and TCRdb kept only the in-frame ones, dropping some. The profile shows more than 70,000 clones, about 86% of them singletons. Sequencing was done on a sample of peripheral blood. These receptors came from a man aged 60 to 75 with acute or convalescent COVID-19.

A word on this clone: Other DNA sequences of this sample code for an identical CDR3. This chain connects TRBV19 to TRBJ1-4, with a weak D call TRBD1 (6 bases). Trimming pared 1 base from V and 2 bases from J, leaving 11 bases between. The CDR3 has 16 amino acids. Germline loops: CDR1 LNHDA, CDR2 SQIVND (reference sequence). The CDR3 spells CASSIARGATNEKLFF. DNA of the CDR3: TGTGCCAGTAGTATAGCCCGGGGGGCGACTAATGAAAAACTGTTTTTT.

V gene TRBV7-6 combines with J gene TRBJ2-7; TRBD1 agrees at 7 bases. The CDR3 sequence is 16 residues long. Germline loops: CDR1 SGHVS, CDR2 FNYEAQ. V was pared by 0 bases and J by 2 bases, with 7 bases of the junction left unmatched. CDR3 protein: CASSLAPGQTTYEQYF. CDR3 nucleotides: TGTGCCAGCAGCTTAGCACCGGGACAGACCACCTACGAGCAGTACTTC.

This clone came up a few times. The V and J genes are TRBV5-4 and TRBJ2-2; TRBD2 aligns across 12 bases. The germline V gene encodes CDR1 SGHNT and CDR2 YYREEE (reference sequence). This CDR3 is built from 18 residues. With 3 bases clipped from V and 6 bases from J, the junction kept 12 bases outside the gene matches. The CDR3 reads CASSSTRTSGEVPGELFF. For the CDR3, the DNA is TGTGCCAGCAGCTCAACTAGGACTAGCGGGGAGGTTCCCGGGGAGCTGTTTTTT.

The rearrangement uses TRBV19 and TRBJ2-2; D remains unclear. Per germline, CDR1 LNHDA and CDR2 SQIVND (reference sequence). V lost 3 bases, J lost 0 bases, and 14 bases lay in between. This CDR3 region has 17 residues. For the CDR3, the DNA is TGTGCCAGTAGTATTATTGGCGCGACTTCGAACACCGGGGAGCTGTTTTTT. Protein sequence: CASSIIGATSNTGELFF.

The table lists this clone with a few counts. V usage is TRBV7-2 and J usage is TRBJ2-7; 8 bases map to TRBD2. CDR3 length equals 15 residues. V trimming: 2 bases; J trimming: 2 bases; junction bases outside the gene matches: 5. Germline V lookup: CDR1 SGHTA, CDR2 FQGNSA. As DNA, the CDR3 is TGTGCCAGCAGCTTATCCCAGCGGGGGCCCTACGAGCAGTACTTC. It translates to CASSLSQRGPYEQYF.

The sample holds one count of this clone. A junction boundary mismatches the germline segment, possibly from a read error. The gene calls are TRBV9 and TRBJ2-1; D uncertain. The CDR3 covers 12 residues. Germline V gene lookup returns CDR1 SGDLS and CDR2 YYNGEE. CDR3 loop: CASSVPTNEHFF. The CDR3 DNA reads TGTGCCAGCAGCGTTCCCACGAATGAGCATTTCTTC.

This clone showed up just a few times. The chain couples TRBV2 to TRBJ2-5, with 13 bases fitting TRBD2. This CDR3 spans 16 amino acids. Germline CDR1 is SNHLY and CDR2 is FYNNEI. With 7 bases clipped from V and 4 bases from J, the junction kept 9 bases outside the gene matches. For the CDR3, the DNA is TGTGCCAGCAAGTGGACTAGCGGGAGTATTGGAGAGACCCAGTACTTC. It specifies CASKWTSGSIGETQYF.

The chain links TRBV6-5 to TRBJ1-2; TRBD1 might be the D (6 bases). The length of the CDR3 is 13 residues. Germline CDR1 and CDR2: MNHEY and SVGAGI. Trimming shortened V by 6 bases and J by 8 bases, and 16 bases separated the two germline ends. The CDR3 sequence: CASSRQESGGYTF. The CDR3 bases are TGTGCCAGCAGCCGACAGGAATCGGGAGGCTACACCTTC.

CDR3 protein: CATQTGLGYTF. The DNA of the CDR3 is TGTGCCACGCAGACAGGGCTTGGCTACACCTTC. The chain employs TRBV10-3 and TRBJ1-2; 7 bases line up with TRBD1. The CDR3 is 11 residues long. Germline loops: CDR1 ENHRY, CDR2 SYGVKD. Germline trimming cut 10 bases from V and 7 bases from J; bases unmatched to any gene: 6.

The V and J genes are TRBV5-1 and TRBJ2-2; a possible D gene is TRBD1 (5 bases). The germline CDR1 and CDR2 sequences are SGHRS and YFSETQ. The CDR3 is 13 residues long. Trimming cost V 5 bases and J 5 bases, with 10 bases left between them. The DNA of the CDR3 is TGCGCCAGCAGGCAGGGTTGGACCGGGGAGCTGTTTTTT. This codes for CASRQGWTGELFF. The full variable domain, in which reference TRBV5-1 and TRBJ2-2 provide the parts outside the CDR3, is KAGVTQTPRYLIKTRGQQVTLSCSPISGHRSVSWYQQTPGQGLQFLFEYFSETQRNKGNFPGRFSGRQFSNSRSEMNVSTLELGDSALYLCASRQGWTGELFFGEGSRLTVL.

This clone has only one observation. This chain links TRBV27 with TRBJ1-3; D not resolved. CDR3 length equals 11 residues. Germline V lookup: CDR1 MNHEY, CDR2 SMNVEV (reference sequence). Trimming removed 6 bases at V and 8 bases at J, with 8 bases between. CDR3 amino acids: CASRVGDTIYF. CDR3 nucleotides: TGTGCCAGCAGAGTAGGAGACACCATATATTTT.

This rearrangement joins TRBV12-3 or TRBV12-4 to TRBJ2-2; D is perhaps TRBD1 (6 bases). The CDR3 has 12 residues. Trimming took 5 bases from V and 7 from J, leaving 8 bases between them. This CDR3 reads CASSAGVGELFF. CDR3 DNA: TGTGCCAGCAGTGCAGGGGTCGGGGAGCTGTTTTTT.

This clone appeared a single time. This chain connects TRBV27 to TRBJ1-6; 9 positions match TRBD1. Germline V gives CDR1 MNHEY, CDR2 SMNVEV (reference sequence). V trimming: 6 bases; J trimming: 9 bases; junction bases outside the gene matches: 9. The CDR3 runs 15 residues. CDR3 sequence (DNA): TGTGCCAGCAGAGAGACAGGGGGGGTTGTTTCACCCCTCCACTTT. It yields the protein CASRETGGVVSPLHF.

The chain carries TRBV5-1 and TRBJ1-1, with D maybe TRBD1 (6 bases). The CDR3 has 13 residues. Germline loops: CDR1 SGHRS, CDR2 YFSETQ. Trimming shortened V by 0 bases and J by 8 bases, and 11 bases separated the two germline ends. The CDR3: CASSLGYREEAFF. In nucleotides, the CDR3 is TGCGCCAGCAGCTTGGGATACAGGGAGGAAGCTTTCTTT.

The rearrangement uses TRBV18 and TRBJ2-3; no definite D call. The CDR3 sequence is 14 residues long. The V end was cut by 2 bases, the J end by 4 bases, with 10 bases between. Germline CDR1 reads KGHSH; CDR2 reads LQKENI. CDR3 DNA sequence: TGTGCCAGCTCACCATTGTCGCGCGCAGATACGCAGTATTTT. Amino acids: CASSPLSRADTQYF. Looking up the rest from reference TRBV18 and TRBJ2-3 gives the full variable domain: NAGVMQNPRHLVRRRGQEARLRCSPMKGHSHVYWYRQLPEEGLKFMVYLQKENIIDESGMPKERFSAEFPKEGPSILRIQQVVRGDSAAYFCASSPLSRADTQYFGPGTRLTVL.

This chain uses TRBV7-2 with TRBJ1-2; no reliable D call. The CDR3 consists of 13 residues. CDR1 SGHTA and CDR2 FQGNSA come from the germline V gene. V lost 4 bases and J 4 bases, leaving 10 bases between the germline ends. As DNA, the CDR3 is TGTGCCAGCAGCTCCGGTCTCTCCTATGGCTACACCTTC. Protein product: CASSSGLSYGYTF.

The V and J genes are TRBV4-2 and TRBJ2-1; a possible D gene is TRBD1 (6 bases). Deletions cut 4 bases from V and 0 bases from J, with 13 bases between. The CDR3 is 16 amino acids. Germline loops: CDR1 LGHNA, CDR2 YNFKEQ. The DNA of the CDR3 is TGTGCCAGCAGCCTCGGACAGCCAAGCTCCTACAATGAGCAGTTCTTC. Its protein is CASSLGQPSSYNEQFF.

The chain has TRBV5-1 and TRBJ1-1, with a tentative D call TRBD1 (5 bases). The V end lost 0 bases, the J end lost 8 bases, and 11 bases lay between the germline ends. CDR1 and CDR2 (germline): SGHRS, YFSETQ. The CDR3 totals 13 residues. In DNA form, the CDR3 reads TGCGCCAGCAGCTTGGGGGGCAGATCCGAAGCTTTCTTT. Its protein is CASSLGGRSEAFF.

CDR3 residues: CASGNTGQYGYTF. The DNA for the CDR3 is TGTGCCAGCGGAAATACAGGGCAATATGGCTACACCTTC. V is TRBV6-5 and J is TRBJ1-2; tentative D call: TRBD1 (6 bases). CDR3 length: 13 residues. The germline CDR1 and CDR2 sequences are MNHEY and SVGAGI. V lost 8 bases and J lost 5, with 15 bases in between.

On this clone: The junction and the germline gene differ at one end; a read error may be behind it. V and J are TRBV20-1 and TRBJ2-7, with 10 positions matching TRBD1. The CDR3 has 11 residues. The germline CDR1 and CDR2 sequences are DFQATT and SNEGSKA (reference sequence). CDR3 amino acids: CSARVLGQGHF. CDR3 DNA sequence: TGCAGTGCTAGAGTCTTGGGACAGGGGCACTTC.

The chain recombines TRBV7-9 with TRBJ2-3; D perhaps matches TRBD1 (5 bases). The ends were cut back, 1 base at V and 2 bases at J, with 22 bases in the middle. This CDR3 is built from 19 residues. Germline V gives CDR1 SEHNR, CDR2 FQNEAQ (reference sequence). CDR3 sequence (DNA): TGTGCCAGCAGCTTAGGGCGGTTAGGGCGACAGAGGCTCACAGATACGCAGTATTTT. It yields the protein CASSLGRLGRQRLTDTQYF.

The table lists this clone with a count of one. The CDR3 region has the DNA TGTGCCAGTAGTTTAGGGGCAGGGTTGGTGGATGAGCAGTTCTTC. It codes for CASSLGAGLVDEQFF. The chain is built from TRBV19 and TRBJ2-1; tentative D call: TRBD1 (5 bases). Between the trimmed V and J ends, which lost 5 bases and 8 bases, there was a span of 19 bases. The CDR3 is made up of 15 amino acids. Germline CDR1 is LNHDA and CDR2 is SQIVND (reference sequence).

J is TRBJ2-7 and V is TRBV9, with unresolved D. The CDR3 consists of 13 residues. CDR1 is SGDLS, CDR2 YYNGEE, per germline. Trimming shortened V by 2 bases and J by 7 bases, and 13 bases separated the two germline ends. DNA for the CDR3: TGTGCCAGCAGCGTGGCCCTTAGAGGAGAGCAGTACTTC. This sequence encodes CASSVALRGEQYF.

This rearrangement joins TRBV11-2 to TRBJ1-3; 7 bases align to TRBD1. This CDR3 has 15 amino acids. Germline CDR1 is SGHAT and CDR2 is FQNNGV. J was trimmed by 0 bases and V by 5 bases; bases with no gene match: 4. The CDR3 DNA sequence: TGTGCCAGCAGCGCTGGACAGGCCTCTGGAAACACCATATATTTT. Its translation is CASSAGQASGNTIYF.

The CDR3 bases are TGTGCCAGCAGAGCCCCCGGGACTACTTACTATGGCTACACCTTC. Amino acid sequence: CASRAPGTTYYGYTF. J is TRBJ1-2 and V is TRBV5-4; a weak D match, TRBD1 (5 bases). The CDR3 contains 15 residues. V lost 5 bases, J lost 3 bases, and 17 bases lay in between. The germline V gene encodes CDR1 SGHNT and CDR2 YYREEE (reference sequence).

The chain combines TRBV3-1 (or the pseudogene TRBV3-2) with TRBJ2-7; 9 nucleotides match TRBD1. Germline trimming cut 3 bases from V and 6 bases from J; bases unmatched to any gene: 9. The V gene's germline CDR1 is LGHDT and CDR2 YNNKEL (reference sequence). This CDR3 region has 15 residues. This chain's CDR3 is CASSQTGTGSAEQYF. The CDR3 DNA reads as TGTGCCAGCAGCCAGACCGGGACAGGGTCCGCCGAGCAGTACTTC.